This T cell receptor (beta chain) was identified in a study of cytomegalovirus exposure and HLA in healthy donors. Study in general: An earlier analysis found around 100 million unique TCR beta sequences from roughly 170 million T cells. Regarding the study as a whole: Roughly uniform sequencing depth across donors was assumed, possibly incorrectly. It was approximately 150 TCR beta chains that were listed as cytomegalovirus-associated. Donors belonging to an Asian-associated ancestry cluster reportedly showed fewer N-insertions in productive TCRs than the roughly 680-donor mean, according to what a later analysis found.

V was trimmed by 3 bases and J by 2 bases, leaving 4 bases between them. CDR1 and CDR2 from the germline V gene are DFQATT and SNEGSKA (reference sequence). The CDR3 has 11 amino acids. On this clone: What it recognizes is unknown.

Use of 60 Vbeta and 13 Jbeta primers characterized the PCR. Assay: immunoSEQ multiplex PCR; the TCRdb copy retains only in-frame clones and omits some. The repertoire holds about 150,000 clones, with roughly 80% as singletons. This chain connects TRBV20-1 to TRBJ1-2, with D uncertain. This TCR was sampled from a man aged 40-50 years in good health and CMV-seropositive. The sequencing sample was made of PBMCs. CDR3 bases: TGCAGTGCTAGTATCAACTATGGCTACACCTTC. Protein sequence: CSASINYGYTF.